These 8 T cell receptor beta chains were sequenced from one sample in a study of response to subunit inactivated influenza vaccine. One entry per CDR3 protein results from TCRdb running MiXCR on the RT-PCR reads. The sample lists around 530,000 distinct CDR3 sequences; approximately 15% were seen once. The sample consisted of CD4+ T cells sorted from PBMCs, taken around 2 years after vaccination. These receptor sequences come from a man in his fifties or sixties who received an inactivated influenza vaccine.

J is TRBJ2-7 and V is TRBV6-2 or TRBV6-3, with D hard to call. The germline V gene encodes CDR1 MNHEY and CDR2 SVGEGT. V was trimmed by 1 base and J by 2 bases, leaving 12 bases between them. The CDR3 loop spans 15 amino acids. This chain's CDR3 is CASSYLAVSAYEQYF. The CDR3 DNA reads TGTGCCAGCAGTTACTTAGCAGTCTCCGCCTACGAGCAGTACTTC.

This chain links TRBV2 with TRBJ2-7; 9 bases fit TRBD2. V shed 6 bases and J 3 bases; nucleotides not matched to a gene: 3. Germline V CDR1 and CDR2: SNHLY, FYNNEI. The CDR3 consists of 13 residues. CDR3 region: CASRQREDYEQYF. The CDR3 coding sequence is TGTGCCAGCAGGCAGCGGGAGGACTACGAGCAGTACTTC.

The chain is built from TRBV4-1 and TRBJ1-5, with 8 bases that match TRBD1. CDR1 and CDR2 from the germline V gene are MGHRA and YSYEKL. V lost 4 bases to trimming and J lost 6 bases; unmatched junction nucleotides: 5. The CDR3 length is 14 residues. CDR3 protein: CASSLGTGLQPQHF. The CDR3 region has the DNA TGCGCCAGCAGCCTCGGGACAGGTCTTCAGCCCCAGCATTTT.

This clonotype was seen more than once but under ten times. J is TRBJ1-3 and V is TRBV6-1, with D possibly being TRBD1 (6 bases). Germline lookup yields CDR1 MNHNS and CDR2 SASEGT. The CDR3 totals 14 residues. V was pared by 10 bases and J by 8 bases, with 21 bases between. In nucleotides, the CDR3 is TGTGCCACGATGCGACAGGCCACGAGTGACACCATATATTTT. It translates to CATMRQATSDTIYF.

This clonotype appeared a few times. The rearrangement joins TRBV5-1 to TRBJ2-5; the D gene is possibly TRBD2 (7 bases). The V gene's germline CDR1 is SGHRS and CDR2 YFSETQ. Trimming stripped 5 bases from V and 2 bases from J, with 16 bases between. The CDR3 covers 15 residues. CDR3 nucleotide sequence: TGCGCCAGCAGTTGGGAAGGGGGGGCACAAGAGACCCAGTACTTC. The encoded protein is CASSWEGGAQETQYF.

The chain uses TRBV7-2 and TRBJ2-7; the match to TRBD1 covers 7 bases. Trimming removed 6 bases from V and 6 bases from J; junction bases left unmatched: 8. From germline, CDR1 is SGHTA and CDR2 FQGNSA. This CDR3 has 13 amino acids. The CDR3 DNA reads as TGTGCCAGCAGACCCCAGGGGGTTGGCGAGCAGTACTTC. It is translated as CASRPQGVGEQYF.

The gene calls are TRBV30 and TRBJ1-2; the D gene is possibly TRBD1 (6 bases). Germline loops: CDR1 GTSNPN, CDR2 SVGIG (reference sequence). The CDR3 covers 12 residues. Trimming removed 5 bases from V and 8 bases from J, with 15 bases in between. The CDR3 sequence: CAWGWAGVGYTF. The CDR3 coding sequence is TGTGCCTGGGGCTGGGCAGGGGTCGGCTACACCTTC.

This clonotype has a handful of counts. The CDR3 region is CSASGNAYEQYF. The CDR3, as DNA: TGCAGTGCTAGCGGGAACGCCTACGAGCAGTACTTC. This chain connects TRBV20-1 to TRBJ2-7, with D possibly matching TRBD2 (5 bases). The CDR3 is made up of 12 amino acids. The V gene's germline CDR1 is DFQATT and CDR2 SNEGSKA (reference sequence). V was clipped by 3 bases and J by 2 bases, with 8 bases between them.